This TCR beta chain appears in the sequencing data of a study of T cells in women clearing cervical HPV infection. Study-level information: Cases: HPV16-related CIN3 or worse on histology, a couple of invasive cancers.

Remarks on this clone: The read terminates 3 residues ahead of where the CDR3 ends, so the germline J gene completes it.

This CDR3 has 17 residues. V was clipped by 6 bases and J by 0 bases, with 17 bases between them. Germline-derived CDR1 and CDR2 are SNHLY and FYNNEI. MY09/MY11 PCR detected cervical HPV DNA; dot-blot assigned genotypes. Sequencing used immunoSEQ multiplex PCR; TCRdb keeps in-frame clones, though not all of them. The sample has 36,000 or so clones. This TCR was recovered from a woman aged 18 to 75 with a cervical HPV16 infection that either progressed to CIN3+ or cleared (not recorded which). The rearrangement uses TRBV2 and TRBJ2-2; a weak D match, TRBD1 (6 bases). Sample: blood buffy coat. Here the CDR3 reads CASSLDRTDPNTGELFF. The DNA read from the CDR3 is TGTGCCAGCAGCCTCGATAGGACAGATCCGAACACCGGGGAG.